A single sample is the source of the 4 T cell receptor beta chains below, sequenced in a study of blood T cell repertoires in COVID-19. Profiled with immunoSEQ multiplex PCR; TCRdb holds only in-frame clones, not every one. The table lists 300,000 to 350,000 clones, roughly 86% of them singletons, with around 0.92% in the top ten. Source material: PBMCs or T cells enriched from blood (not recorded which). These receptors came from a woman aged 25 to 39 who had been exposed to COVID-19.

This sequence joins TRBV19 and TRBJ1-2; D uncertain. Between the trimmed V and J ends, which lost 7 bases and 2 bases, there was a span of 11 bases. Germline CDR1 is LNHDA and CDR2 is SQIVND (reference sequence). The CDR3 extends over 13 amino acids. CDR3 sequence: CASTAGGNYGYTF. The CDR3 DNA reads as TGTGCCAGTACGGCAGGAGGGAACTATGGCTACACCTTC.

The rearrangement joins TRBV7-9 to TRBJ1-1, with 7 bases fitting TRBD1. The V segment lost 1 base and the J segment 5 bases; nucleotides outside the gene matches: 7. CDR1 is SEHNR, CDR2 FQNEAQ, per germline (reference sequence). CDR3 size: 15 residues. The CDR3 sequence: CASSLDRGSGTEAFF. As DNA, the CDR3 is TGTGCCAGCAGCTTAGACAGGGGATCAGGGACTGAAGCTTTCTTT.

V is TRBV6-5 and J is TRBJ1-2; 7 bases agree with TRBD1. The CDR3 is 14 residues long. V was clipped by 6 bases and J by 0 bases; unmatched bases: 4. The germline V gene encodes CDR1 MNHEY and CDR2 SVGAGI. The CDR3 loop is CASRIQGSNYGYTF. Here the CDR3 DNA reads TGTGCCAGCAGGATACAGGGGTCTAACTATGGCTACACCTTC.

V usage is TRBV27 and J usage is TRBJ2-7; a weak D match, TRBD1 (5 bases). Germline-derived CDR1 and CDR2 are MNHEY and SMNVEV (reference sequence). The CDR3 sequence is 14 residues long. Trimming took off 2 bases at V and 3 bases at J, with 11 bases between the two ends. The chain's CDR3 is CASSLGAPFYEQYF. The CDR3 DNA sequence: TGTGCCAGCAGTTTAGGGGCGCCATTCTACGAGCAGTACTTC.